A single sample is the source of the 10 T cell receptor beta chains below, sequenced in a study of blood T cell repertoires in COVID-19. Generated by immunoSEQ multiplex PCR, the TCRdb table keeps only in-frame clones and is missing some. Among about 330,000 clones listed, approximately 84% were seen once. Sequenced sample: PBMCs or T cells enriched from blood (not recorded which). Receptor source: a woman aged 18-35 years who had recovered from COVID-19.

The chain uses TRBV3-1 (or the pseudogene TRBV3-2) and TRBJ1-2; 7 bases are a match to TRBD1. The CDR3 consists of 12 residues. V gave up 2 bases and J gave up 8 bases; unmatched junction bases: 2. Germline CDR1 reads LGHDT; CDR2 reads YNNKEL (reference sequence). The CDR3 loop is CASSQRQGGYTF. Here the CDR3 DNA reads TGTGCCAGCAGCCAACGACAGGGAGGCTACACCTTC.

This rearrangement joins TRBV28 to TRBJ2-7; TRBD2 matches at 9 bases. After removal of 8 bases from V and 4 bases from J, the junction contained 12 bases not matched to a gene. The germline V gene has CDR1 MDHEN and CDR2 SYDVKM. The CDR3 covers 15 residues. The CDR3 is CASAEASGKGYEQYF. In nucleotides, the CDR3 is TGTGCCAGCGCTGAGGCTAGCGGGAAGGGTTACGAGCAGTACTTC.

The chain joins TRBV7-3 to TRBJ1-6; 7 bases line up with TRBD1. Looked up from germline, CDR1 is SGHTA and CDR2 is FQGTGA. The V gene end was trimmed by 0 bases and the J gene end by 7 bases; junction bases not matched to a gene: 3. The CDR3 is 15 amino acids. The chain's CDR3 is CASSLTGQENSPLHF. CDR3 in DNA: TGTGCCAGCAGCTTAACTGGACAGGAGAATTCACCCCTCCACTTT.

The chain employs TRBV29-1 and TRBJ1-1; D is unresolved. The CDR3 has 13 residues. Germline V gene data show CDR1 as SQVTM and CDR2 as ANQGSEA. V was trimmed by 1 base and J by 7 bases, leaving 13 bases between them. The CDR3 sequence is CSVEGRGGLEAFF. CDR3 nucleotides: TGCAGCGTTGAAGGACGCGGCGGACTTGAAGCTTTCTTT.

This chain joins TRBV7-8 and TRBJ2-5; D might be TRBD1 (5 bases). The CDR3 totals 15 residues. Germline CDR1 reads SGHVS; CDR2 reads FQNEAQ. V lost 6 bases, J lost 1 base, and 15 bases lay in between. CDR3 region: CASSSLRGAQETQYF. The CDR3 DNA reads as TGTGCCAGCAGTTCCTTAAGGGGCGCCCAAGAGACCCAGTACTTC.

The V and J genes are TRBV7-7 and TRBJ2-5, with TRBD2 matching over 11 bases. CDR3 length: 15 amino acids. CDR1 is SSHAT, CDR2 FNYEAQ, per germline (reference sequence). V gave up 1 base and J gave up 4 bases; unmatched junction bases: 2. The CDR3 DNA follows: TGTGCCAGCAGCTTAGAGGGGACTAGCGGAGAGACCCAGTACTTC. The encoded protein is CASSLEGTSGETQYF. Full variable domain (rest looked up from reference TRBV7-7 and TRBJ2-5): GAGVSQSPRYKVTKRGQDVTLRCDPISSHATLYWYQQALGQGPEFLTYFNYEAQPDKSGLPSDRFSAERPEGSISTLTIQRTEQRDSAMYRCASSLEGTSGETQYFGPGTRLLVL.

The chain is built from TRBV5-1 and TRBJ1-1; 7 nucleotides align to TRBD1. The CDR3 sequence is 15 residues long. Germline-derived CDR1 and CDR2 are SGHRS and YFSETQ. The V gene end was trimmed by 4 bases and the J gene end by 4 bases; junction bases not matched to a gene: 10. CDR3 nucleotides: TGCGCCAGCAGCCCACAGGGGCCGGTCGGCACTGAAGCTTTCTTT. Translating gives CASSPQGPVGTEAFF.

The V gene is TRBV7-2, the J gene TRBJ1-2; 10 bases align to TRBD1. Trimming at V came to 3 bases and at J to 7 bases, leaving 2 bases not matched to a gene. CDR1 is SGHTA, CDR2 FQGNSA, per germline. This CDR3 region has 13 residues. CDR3 DNA sequence: TGTGCCAGCAGCTTGGGACAGGGGTCTGGCTACACCTTC. It codes for CASSLGQGSGYTF.

The V gene is TRBV10-1, the J gene TRBJ2-2; 8 bases map to TRBD1. Unmatched junction bases numbered 7, after V lost 4 bases and J lost 0 bases. Germline CDR1 WNHNN, CDR2 SYGVQD (reference sequence). CDR3 length: 17 amino acids. CDR3 coding DNA: TGCGCCAGCAGTGTCAGGGGGCGCGGGACGAACACCGGGGAGCTGTTTTTT. Protein product: CASSVRGRGTNTGELFF.

V is TRBV5-1 and J is TRBJ1-1, with a weak D call TRBD1 (6 bases). This CDR3 is built from 16 residues. Trimming cost V 0 bases and J 1 base, with 13 bases left between them. Per the germline V gene, CDR1 is SGHRS and CDR2 is YFSETQ. CDR3 sequence (DNA): TGCGCCAGCAGCTTGGGCCTAGGGACACGGAACACTGAAGCTTTCTTT. Protein product: CASSLGLGTRNTEAFF.